This entry describes one T cell receptor beta chain. Its antigen remains unidentified. The sample belongs to a study of CD8 T cells in ankylosing spondylitis. Notes on the study in general: The study identified a TCR beta motif of roughly eight highly homologous variants that appeared characteristic of ankylosing spondylitis blood.

It was by quantitative 5'-RACE with molecular barcodes that TCR beta libraries were made. From the 5' RACE reads, TCRdb called clonotypes with MiXCR, one entry per CDR3 protein. The sample includes 150,000 to 200,000 distinct CDR3 sequences, approximately 12% of them seen just once. V dropped 5 bases and J dropped 8 bases, with 18 bases sitting between them. CDR1 and CDR2 (germline): KGHDR, SFDVKD. This CDR3 is 15 amino acids long. Material for sequencing was blood, either unsorted or a sorted T cell fraction (not recorded which). The receptor was isolated from a female donor with ankylosing spondylitis or in good health (not recorded which). The chain combines TRBV24-1 with TRBJ2-1; weak D call: TRBD1 (6 bases). In nucleotides, the CDR3 is TGTGCCACCAGTGCCGGACGTGGGGGCGCGGATGAGCAGTTCTTC. As protein: CATSAGRGGADEQFF.